The T cell receptor (beta chain) under discussion was sequenced for a study of T cell responses to AZD1222 COVID-19 vaccine. Overall study: Second-dose timings of about 4 or about 12 weeks were pooled.

Germline values: CDR1 SGHTA, CDR2 FQGTGA. The CDR3 covers 17 residues. The V and J ends lost 0 bases and 2 bases, in that order; junction bases with no gene match: 7. Sequencing used immunoSEQ multiplex PCR; TCRdb keeps in-frame clones, though not all of them. The sample records more than 250,000 clones, just over 90% being singletons. This clone was seen a single time. The receptor comes from an adult in good health. Sequences were derived from peripheral blood, sampled on day 0 of AZD1222 vaccination. V gene TRBV7-3 combines with J gene TRBJ2-5, with 9 nucleotides matching TRBD2. The CDR3 region is CASSLTAGGERQETQYF. The CDR3, as DNA: TGTGCCAGCAGCTTAACGGCGGGAGGGGAAAGGCAAGAGACCCAGTACTTC.